Listed here are 12 T cell receptor beta chains from one sample, sequenced in a study of cytomegalovirus exposure and HLA in healthy donors. Use of 60 Vbeta and 13 Jbeta primers characterized the PCR. TCRdb's table, derived via immunoSEQ multiplex PCR, lists solely in-frame clones and lacks some. The profile shows about 100,000 clones, over 65% of them singletons. Input material: PBMCs. The source is a woman aged 55-70 years in good health and CMV-seronegative.

The chain carries TRBV6-6 and TRBJ1-2, with a possible D match to TRBD1 (5 bases). V dropped 5 bases and J dropped 0 bases, with 13 bases sitting between them. This CDR3 spans 15 amino acids. Germline CDR1 and CDR2: MNHNY and SVGAGI (reference sequence). The CDR3 nucleotides are TGTGCCAGCAGTGTCGACCGACAGTCTAACTATGGCTACACCTTC. Translation gives CASSVDRQSNYGYTF.

The chain employs TRBV4-1 and TRBJ2-2, with 7 bases matching TRBD1. Germline CDR1 reads MGHRA; CDR2 reads YSYEKL. This CDR3 spans 16 amino acids. Losses at the gene ends were 0 bases for V and 6 bases for J; bases not matched to a gene: 7. The CDR3 loop is CASSQERDRVAGELFF. The CDR3 DNA reads as TGCGCCAGCAGCCAAGAGAGGGACAGAGTTGCCGGGGAGCTGTTTTTT.

This chain connects TRBV6-1 to TRBJ2-7; possibly TRBD1 for D (5 bases). There are 13 residues in the CDR3. The germline V gene has CDR1 MNHNS and CDR2 SASEGT. Trimming stripped 2 bases from V and 7 bases from J, with 12 bases between. The CDR3 protein is CASSEFRVREQYF. The CDR3, as DNA: TGTGCCAGCAGTGAATTCAGGGTCAGGGAGCAGTACTTC.

The gene calls are TRBV5-4 and TRBJ1-2; possible D gene TRBD1, 5 bases. Germline values: CDR1 SGHNT, CDR2 YYREEE (reference sequence). The ends were cut back, 2 bases at V and 3 bases at J, with 11 bases in the middle. This CDR3 has 14 amino acids. The CDR3 spells CASSFIGADYGYTF. CDR3 nucleotides: TGTGCCAGCAGCTTCATAGGGGCGGACTATGGCTACACCTTC.

The V and J genes are TRBV10-1 and TRBJ2-1, with D hard to call. CDR1 and CDR2 (germline): WNHNN, SYGVQD (reference sequence). The CDR3 is 12 amino acids. V was pared by 5 bases and J by 14 bases, with 16 bases between. The CDR3 region has the DNA TGCGCCAGCAGTCCGTCCTTGGTACCGGAGTTCTTC. It specifies CASSPSLVPEFF.

The CDR3 is CASSYRSEGSPLHF. In nucleotides, the CDR3 is TGCGCCAGCAGCTACAGGTCGGAGGGGTCACCCCTCCACTTT. The J gene is TRBJ1-6, the V gene TRBV4-1; tentative D call: TRBD1 (5 bases). Germline-derived CDR1 and CDR2 are MGHRA and YSYEKL. Trimming left V 5 bases short and J 10 bases short, with 15 bases between. The CDR3 loop spans 14 amino acids.

This rearrangement joins TRBV27 to TRBJ1-6, with TRBD1 matching 8 bases. The germline V gene encodes CDR1 MNHEY and CDR2 SMNVEV (reference sequence). J gave up 3 bases and V 5 bases, and 6 bases lay outside the gene matches. The CDR3 is 16 residues long. This CDR3 is CASSRGQVGYNSPLHF. CDR3 in DNA: TGTGCCAGCAGTAGGGGACAGGTGGGCTATAATTCACCCCTCCACTTT.

The V call is TRBV4-3, the J call TRBJ2-3, with a tentative D call TRBD2 (5 bases). Germline V lookup: CDR1 LGHNA, CDR2 YSLEER. The CDR3 covers 15 residues. Trimming left V 8 bases short and J 2 bases short, with 17 bases between. The CDR3 sequence: CASSQDHDYTDTQYF. The CDR3 DNA sequence: TGCGCCAGCTCCCAAGATCACGACTACACAGATACGCAGTATTTT.

V is TRBV6-1 and J is TRBJ2-5, with D perhaps matching TRBD2 (5 bases). This CDR3 has 15 residues. Trimming removed 2 bases from V and 2 bases from J, with 12 bases in between. CDR1 is MNHNS and CDR2 is SASEGT in the germline V gene. CDR3 in DNA: TGTGCCAGCAGTGAACCCGGAGGAGGTCAAGAGACCCAGTACTTC. Residues: CASSEPGGGQETQYF.

This clone was seen only once. This chain joins TRBV30 and TRBJ2-6; tentative D call: TRBD1 (5 bases). Germline V lookup: CDR1 GTSNPN, CDR2 SVGIG (reference sequence). The CDR3 is 18 amino acids. V was trimmed by 0 bases and J by 0 bases, leaving 15 bases between them. The chain's CDR3 is CAWSVEWGVSSGANVLTF. CDR3 sequence (DNA): TGTGCCTGGAGTGTCGAGTGGGGCGTGAGCTCTGGGGCCAACGTCCTGACTTTC.

This chain joins TRBV20-1 and TRBJ2-7, with D possibly being TRBD2 (6 bases). CDR1 is DFQATT and CDR2 is SNEGSKA in the germline V gene (reference sequence). V lost 6 bases, J lost 4 bases, and 10 bases lay in between. This CDR3 has 11 residues. The CDR3 loop reads CSARLVYEQYF. In DNA form, the CDR3 reads TGCAGTGCCAGACTAGTTTACGAGCAGTACTTC.

CDR3 in amino acids: CASSPSPHQETQYF. CDR3 nucleotide sequence: TGTGCCAGCAGCCCTAGCCCTCATCAGGAGACCCAGTACTTC. The chain couples TRBV7-6 to TRBJ2-5; D is possibly TRBD2 (5 bases). Germline V lookup: CDR1 SGHVS, CDR2 FNYEAQ. CDR3 length: 14 amino acids. V was clipped by 5 bases and J by 5 bases, with 15 bases between them. Together with reference TRBV7-6 and TRBJ2-5, the CDR3 gives the full variable domain: GAGVSQSPRYKVTKRGQDVALRCDPISGHVSLYWYRQALGQGPEFLTYFNYEAQQDKSGLPNDRFSAERPEGSISTLTIQRTEQRDSAMYRCASSPSPHQETQYFGPGTRLLVL.